This T cell receptor delta chain was recorded in a study of γδ T cells in repeated Plasmodium falciparum infection listed by TCRdb under 2021. Context from the whole study: The natural-infection arm enrolled Malian children exposed to intense seasonal malaria transmission, compared against age and gender matched Australian children. Five or six malaria-naive U.S. adults underwent four controlled human malaria infections by bites from P. falciparum NF54-infected Anopheles stephensi mosquitoes over 644 days. Samples were collected from controlled-infection subjects at baseline, immediately before selected infections, and 21 days after each infection. The gammadelta TCR repertoires from Mali were analysed in two ways: cross-sectionally during periods with no transmission, and longitudinally across episodes of acute febrile malaria. The study looked at how repeated Plasmodium falciparum infection shapes the human gammadelta T cell repertoire, using both natural infection in Mali and controlled human malaria infection. Overall study outcomes, separate from this receptor: In Vdelta2-negative, largely Vdelta1+, gammadelta TCR repertoires, repeated controlled infections appeared to drive waves of new clonotype selection. Across time and infection, the Vgamma9/Vdelta2+ TCR repertoires showed a highly stable polyclonal makeup, with many TCRgamma sequences overlapping between individuals. Analysis of inter-individual variability in gammadelta T cell responses was limited by the small size of the controlled-infection cohort. Compared with Australian children, Malian children appeared to have Vdelta2-negative gammadelta TCR repertoires that were more clonally expanded, less diverse and less shared. The Malian cohort was drawn from a small rural village made up mostly of one ethnic group, which limits generalizability.

Libraries came from multiplex PCR. TCRdb shows the sequencer as Illumina MiSeq. Both TCR gamma (TRG) and TCR delta (TRD) chains were sequenced from each sorted gammadelta T cell sample. Processing in the source paper ran as follows. Clonotype tree plots, accumulated frequency of the top 20 clonotypes, diversity index (DI) and D75 metrics were included in the repertoire analyses. TCRdb reran clone calling on the public reads with CATT; rows sharing one DNA sequence were then combined. For this entry, the V and J calls and clone size follow TCRdb and not the study's own pipeline. This sample gives tens of thousands of delta-chain clones in total; 1.7% of them show up just once. The ten largest make up 14% to 15% of the sample. This clone came up many times. The antigen it recognizes is unknown. No much larger clone exists at a distance of one base, and base qualities are not known. The germline V gene gives CDR1 as TSWWSYY and CDR2 as QGS. Its CDR3 holds 19 amino acids, cysteine through phenylalanine. Only the CDR3 region is kept as DNA, spanning 57 bases read in frame from base 1. Unmatched junction bases come to 11, with V trimmed by 0 bases and J by 2 bases.

For bulk TCR repertoire analysis, Vgamma9/Vdelta2+ and Vdelta2-negative gammadelta T cell populations were isolated by flow sorting from peripheral blood mononuclear cells. The receptor was derived from a pool of human donors (malaria-infected and uninfected, not separated). Sequences were obtained from gamma-delta T cells from blood. The sequence joins TRDV1 to TRDJ1, and 11 junctional nucleotides match TRDD3. The bases read TGTGCTCTTGGGGAACTCTTCCCTGGGGGATACTTCGGAACCGATAAACTCATCTTT. Its protein is CALGELFPGGYFGTDKLIF.